Listed here is a single TCR beta chain. This clonotype was seen only once. There is no known antigen for this receptor. The sample holds no much larger clone one base away, and base qualities are not on file. A solitary read yields weak support. This sample is drawn from a study of Graves' ophthalmopathy and Graves' hyperthyroidism listed by TCRdb under 2018. About the study as a whole: A patient counted as having stable hyperthyroidism if there was no progression to ophthalmopathy within 18 months of follow-up. The study used TCR beta repertoire signatures to distinguish Graves' ophthalmopathy from Graves' hyperthyroidism and to predict progression to ophthalmopathy. In total, under 150 blood samples were TCR-sequenced: 40 to 45 ophthalmopathy, over 70 hyperthyroidism and approximately 17 hyperthyroidism-to-ophthalmopathy patients. To explore V-J signatures that separate ophthalmopathy from hyperthyroidism, a discovery set of more than 95 patients was enrolled, consisting of 40 to 45 with ophthalmopathy and approximately 60 with stable hyperthyroidism. An independent validation cohort comprised 18 to 20 hyperthyroidism patients and roughly 15 patients who later progressed from hyperthyroidism to ophthalmopathy. In several hyperthyroidism patients, the T-cell repertoire of thyroid tissue was compared with the T-cell repertoire of blood. Following sample collection, hyperthyroidism patients were given methimazole at a starting dose of 30 mg daily, and ophthalmopathy patients were given high-dose intravenous methylprednisolone. Broader findings and caveats from the paper: In cross-validation, the 13-signature model distinguished ophthalmopathy from stable hyperthyroidism with almost 90% sensitivity and about 84% specificity, and in the test set the corresponding values were around 78% and 73%. In validation, the model predicted ophthalmopathy progression with about 71% sensitivity and roughly 72% specificity; approximately 12 predicted patients were CT-confirmed with GO in a median of approximately six months. No statistical method was used to set the sample size in advance, and the investigators knew which group each participant was assigned to. Among expanded thyroid clonotypes with frequency above 0.001, most also showed up in blood, which suggests that blood repertoires may reflect the thyroid immune response.

The hyperthyroidism patients were 18 to 65 years old and newly diagnosed, with a disease duration of less than 2 months. Patients with other autoimmune diseases, uncontrolled infections, pregnancy or lactation were excluded. Diagnosis was based on clinical symptoms, serum thyroxine, TRAb, thyroid ultrasound and orbital computed tomography. Total RNA was extracted using Trizol reagent, and RNA quality was checked on an Agilent 2100 Bioanalyzer. For repertoire sequencing, the TCR beta CDR3 regions were amplified from RNA transcripts. A first-round RT-PCR used HTBI primers with the Qiagen OneStep RT-PCR kit, followed by a second-round multiplex PCR, size selection and purification. Libraries were sequenced on an Illumina HiSeq2000 using paired-end 100 bp reads. The original pipeline was this. SOAPnuke was used for read processing, and reads with adapters, uncalled bases, a mean Phred below 15, or no exact constant-primer or identifier match were discarded. High-quality paired reads were merged with COPE v1.2.5. Clonotypes were defined as unique nucleotide sequences and were aligned to IMGT TRB V, D and J references using MiTCR v1.1. The analysis was limited to V-J combinations with a frequency above 0.0001, which together covered 99% to 99.2% of repertoires. A TCR clonal expansion and chaos score per V-J combination was defined as the ratio of F50 clonal expansion to chaos observed in the TCRdist matrix. Welch's t-statistics and random forest were used to reduce features to about a dozen V-J combinations, which were fed into a naive Bayes classifier. The Morisita-Horn index was used to measure how similar the thyroid and blood repertoires were. The public reads were quality trimmed at Q25 with fastp and then assembled into clones with MiXCR by TCRdb, keeping productive beta chains. For every CDR3 protein sequence, its rows merge into one entry that carries the most common genes and DNA. V and J calls and clone size were set by TCRdb, not the authors. This sample holds over a million distinct CDR3 sequences; approximately 35% were observed only once. The ten most abundant clones make up over 8.5% of the sample.

The sequencing sample was made of peripheral blood or thyroid tissue (not recorded which). This TCR came from an adult man with Graves' hyperthyroidism.

The DNA sequence is given as TGTGCCAGCTCACCACCTAGCGGGACGAACACCGGGGAGCTGTTTTTT. Translated, this is CASSPPSGTNTGELFF. In this chain, TRBV18 is recombined with TRBJ2-2, with 8 middle bases fitting TRBD2. The CDR3 measures 16 amino acids from cysteine to phenylalanine. The retained sequence is limited to the CDR3, 48 bases, with the frame set at the first base. Reading the germline V gene gives CDR1 KGHSH and CDR2 LQKENI. V has 0 bases trimmed and J has 0 bases trimmed; junction bases matching no gene number 0.